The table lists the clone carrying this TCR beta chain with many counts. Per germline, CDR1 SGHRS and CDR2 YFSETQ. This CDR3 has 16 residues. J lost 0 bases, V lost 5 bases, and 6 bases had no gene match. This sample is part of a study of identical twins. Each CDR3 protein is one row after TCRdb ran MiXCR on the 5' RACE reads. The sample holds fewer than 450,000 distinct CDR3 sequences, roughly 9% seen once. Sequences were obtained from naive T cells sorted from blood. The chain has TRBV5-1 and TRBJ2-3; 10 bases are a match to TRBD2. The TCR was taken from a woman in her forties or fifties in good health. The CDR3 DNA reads TGCGCCAGCAGTTCCGGGACTAGCGTGAGCACAGATACGCAGTATTTT. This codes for CASSSGTSVSTDTQYF.